The sample holds a few counts of the clone carrying this TCR beta chain. J lost 6 bases, V lost 7 bases, and 10 bases had no gene match. Germline CDR1 is ENHRY and CDR2 is SYGVKD. The length of the CDR3 is 15 residues. This sample is drawn from a study of Ad26.COV2.S vaccination and SARS-CoV-2 variants. Treatment indicated: around 19 received Ad26.COV2.S at low or high dose, single or two shots; roughly 5 received placebo; per-sample allocation not given. Samples were taken on day 63 after the first vaccine or placebo injection. Generated by immunoSEQ multiplex PCR, the TCRdb table keeps only in-frame clones and is missing some. Of 350,000 to 400,000 clones in the sample, about 88% were seen once.

The sample consisted of peripheral blood, taken in a trial of Ad26.COV2.S vaccine versus placebo. The sequence came from a person aged 18 to 59 who received the Ad26.COV2.S COVID-19 vaccine or a placebo. The chain links TRBV10-3 to TRBJ2-1; 9 bases are a match to TRBD2. The CDR3: CAITAVLAGPNEQFF. The CDR3 DNA reads TGTGCCATCACCGCAGTTCTAGCGGGACCCAATGAGCAGTTCTTC.